This T cell receptor (beta chain) was captured in a study of blood T cells in healthy people across ages. A second about 7 to 12 cycle PCR used barcoded and J-beta primers. TCRdb called the 5' RACE reads again in MiXCR, with one record for every CDR3 protein. The sample yields roughly 900,000 distinct CDR3 sequences, around 46% seen once. Notes on the study in general: Unsorted PBMC material precluded a definitive naive versus antigen-experienced comparison.

The CDR3 contains 14 residues. Per germline, CDR1 MNHEY and CDR2 SMNVEV (reference sequence). Concerning this clonotype: Its specificity is not known. Compared with germline, one end of the junction differs, possibly owing to a read error.

The TCR originated in a young man in good health. Sequenced sample: blood. This sequence joins TRBV27 and TRBJ1-5; 9 nucleotides align to TRBD1. The CDR3 DNA follows: TGTGCCGGCAGTTCACAGGGGGCAAATCAGCCCCAGCATTTT. Protein product: CAGSSQGANQPQHF.